A selection of T cell receptor beta chains follows, all from one sample in a study of naive and memory T cell subsets. TCRdb processed the 5' RACE reads anew with MiXCR; each CDR3 protein has one entry. The table shows about 62,000 distinct CDR3 sequences, with around 8% occurring only once. The source is a female donor in good health. Both conserved end residues are part of each CDR3. The D gene is left open where the match is weak. A clone size is listed for some rows: how often the clone was seen (once, few, many), or a class if it is expanded.

v_gene: TRBV5-6; d_gene: NA; abundance: few; j_gene: TRBJ1-5; CDR3nt: TGTGCCAGCAGCTTGGGAGCGGGGCGTCATCAGCCCCAGCATTTT; CDR3aa: CASSLGAGRHQPQHF
v_gene: TRBV14; d_gene: NA; abundance: many; j_gene: TRBJ1-1; CDR3nt: TGTGCCAGCAGCCAAGGGTACGGGACACTCACTGAAGCTTTCTTT; CDR3aa: CASSQGYGTLTEAFF
v_gene: TRBV29-1; d_gene: TRBD2; abundance: NA; j_gene: TRBJ2-7; CDR3nt: TGCAGCGTTGCGCATTCCGGGACTAGGTACGCCGAGCAGTACTTC; CDR3aa: CSVAHSGTRYAEQYF
v_gene: TRBV29-1; d_gene: NA; abundance: many; j_gene: TRBJ2-7; CDR3nt: TGCAGCGTTGAAGTGACTGGAGGTTCCGAGCAGTACTTC; CDR3aa: CSVEVTGGSEQYF
v_gene: TRBV12-3/TRBV12-4; d_gene: NA; abundance: NA; j_gene: TRBJ1-1; CDR3nt: TGTGCCAGCACAATTTCTCAGGACAATGAAGCTTTCTTT; CDR3aa: CASTISQDNEAFF
v_gene: TRBV7-9; d_gene: TRBD2; abundance: NA; j_gene: TRBJ2-7; CDR3nt: TGTGCCAGCAGCTTGACTAGCGGGAGTAATGAGCAGTACTTC; CDR3aa: CASSLTSGSNEQYF
v_gene: TRBV6-2/TRBV6-3; d_gene: TRBD2; abundance: few; j_gene: TRBJ2-3; CDR3nt: TGTGCCAGCAGCTACAAGGGACTAGCTTTCACAGATACGCAGTATTTT; CDR3aa: CASSYKGLAFTDTQYF
v_gene: TRBV4-2; d_gene: NA; abundance: many; j_gene: TRBJ2-1; CDR3nt: TGTGCCAGCAGCCAAGGTCCTCACAATGAGCAGTTCTTC; CDR3aa: CASSQGPHNEQFF
v_gene: TRBV7-9; d_gene: TRBD2; abundance: few; j_gene: TRBJ2-5; CDR3nt: TGTGCCAGCAGCCCGGGGGGGGATGAGACCCAGTACTTC; CDR3aa: CASSPGGDETQYF
v_gene: TRBV30; d_gene: NA; abundance: few; j_gene: TRBJ2-6; CDR3nt: TGTGCCTGGAGTGTACTCGGTAGTGGGGCCAACGTCCTGACTTTC; CDR3aa: CAWSVLGSGANVLTF
v_gene: TRBV30; d_gene: NA; abundance: many; j_gene: TRBJ1-5; CDR3nt: TGTGCCTGGAGTGTACAACTGTCAGGGTGGAATGCTCAGCCCCAGCATTTT; CDR3aa: CAWSVQLSGWNAQPQHF
v_gene: TRBV20-1; d_gene: TRBD1; abundance: many; j_gene: TRBJ1-2; CDR3nt: TGCTTAGGGGGGACAGGGTTTCGCTACACCTTC; CDR3aa: CLGGTGFRYTF